Here is one T cell receptor (beta chain) with its context. The entry originates in a study of control samples from healthy donors and cancer patients. Germline loops: CDR1 SGHVS, CDR2 FNYEAQ. Trimming cost V 4 bases and J 3 bases; bases outside gene matches: 0. This CDR3 comprises 13 residues. Using immunoSEQ multiplex PCR, the repertoire was profiled, and TCRdb retains in-frame clones only, with some absent. Among 150,000 to 200,000 clones listed, around nine tenths were seen once. This TCR was sampled from a man aged 25 to 40 in good health. The J gene is TRBJ2-7, the V gene TRBV7-6; TRBD2 agrees at 10 bases. Input material: blood. In nucleotides, the CDR3 is TGTGCCAGCAGCTGGACTAGCGGCTACGAGCAGTACTTC. This sequence encodes CASSWTSGYEQYF. Combining the CDR3 with reference TRBV7-6 and TRBJ2-7 gives the whole variable domain GAGVSQSPRYKVTKRGQDVALRCDPISGHVSLYWYRQALGQGPEFLTYFNYEAQQDKSGLPNDRFSAERPEGSISTLTIQRTEQRDSAMYRCASSWTSGYEQYFGPGTRLTVT.